The 19 T cell receptor beta chains listed next were all sequenced from one sample in a study of shared clonotypes between healthy human individuals. Sequencing used immunoSEQ multiplex PCR; TCRdb keeps in-frame clones, though not all of them. The sample lists about 690,000 clones; about 92% were seen once. Sample: memory CD8+ T cells from PBMCs. Subset here: CD45RO+ cells pooled with CCR7-negative TemRA cells. The receptors were gathered from a man aged 18 to 29 in good health. Some clones in this sample may be carry-over from other donors' samples.

This chain connects TRBV9 to TRBJ1-1; D is undetermined. V lost 3 bases and J lost 0, with 9 bases in between. The germline V gene encodes CDR1 SGDLS and CDR2 YYNGEE. This CDR3 contains 14 residues. CDR3 sequence reads: CASSGARLNTEAFF. The CDR3 nucleotides are TGTGCCAGCAGCGGGGCAAGGTTGAACACTGAAGCTTTCTTT.

The chain uses TRBV27 and TRBJ1-1, with 8 positions matching TRBD1. Germline loops: CDR1 MNHEY, CDR2 SMNVEV (reference sequence). CDR3 length equals 16 residues. The V and J ends lost 0 bases and 1 base, in that order; junction bases with no gene match: 4. CDR3 nucleotides: TGTGCCAGCAGTTTATCGACAGGGGAACAGAACACTGAAGCTTTCTTT. Amino acids: CASSLSTGEQNTEAFF.

The chain couples TRBV14 to TRBJ2-2; tentatively, D is TRBD1 (6 bases). CDR1 SGHDN and CDR2 FVKESK come from the germline V gene. Trimming removed 2 bases at V and 5 bases at J, with 15 bases between. The CDR3 covers 16 residues. CDR3 bases: TGTGCCAGCAGCCAAAGATTGGGGGCGAGTACCGGGGAGCTGTTTTTT. Encoded protein: CASSQRLGASTGELFF.

V gene TRBV4-3 combines with J gene TRBJ1-2; TRBD1 agrees at 7 bases. The CDR3 is made up of 14 amino acids. The ends lost 1 base at V and 4 bases at J; junction bases unmatched: 3. Germline loops: CDR1 LGHNA, CDR2 YSLEER. The CDR3 sequence is CASSQATGSYGYTF. The CDR3 nucleotides are TGCGCCAGCAGCCAAGCGACAGGGAGCTATGGCTACACCTTC.

Only a few counts were recorded for this clone. The rearrangement uses TRBV19 and TRBJ1-1; D is ambiguous. The germline V gene encodes CDR1 LNHDA and CDR2 SQIVND (reference sequence). The CDR3 runs 14 residues. Trimming stripped 7 bases from V and 0 bases from J, with 12 bases between. Here the CDR3 DNA reads TGTGCCAGTACCGTCAGTCCCATGAACACTGAAGCTTTCTTT. As protein: CASTVSPMNTEAFF.

The chain carries TRBV7-6 and TRBJ2-7, with TRBD2 identical over 8 bases. The CDR3 extends over 15 amino acids. Germline V CDR1 and CDR2: SGHVS, FNYEAQ. V was pared by 5 bases and J by 3 bases, with 9 bases of the junction left unmatched. In DNA form, the CDR3 reads TGTGCCAGCAGCCGGAGAGCGGGAGTAATCTACGAGCAGTACTTC. Protein: CASSRRAGVIYEQYF.

The chain has TRBV9 and TRBJ2-1, with 8 nucleotides matching TRBD1. V was pared by 0 bases and J by 6 bases, with 5 bases of the junction left unmatched. The CDR3 totals 15 residues. Germline CDR1 and CDR2: SGDLS and YYNGEE. This CDR3 is CASSVGRTGINEQFF. CDR3 nucleotide sequence: TGTGCCAGCAGCGTAGGACGGACAGGGATCAATGAGCAGTTCTTC.

The chain's CDR3 is CASSATLGLMITEQYF. CDR3 DNA sequence: TGTGCCAGCAGTGCGACGTTGGGACTAATGATTACCGAGCAGTACTTC. The rearrangement joins TRBV27 to TRBJ2-7; the match to TRBD2 covers 7 bases. The CDR3 is 16 residues long. Germline trimming cut 5 bases from V and 6 bases from J; bases unmatched to any gene: 16. Germline CDR1 reads MNHEY; CDR2 reads SMNVEV (reference sequence).

This chain joins TRBV7-8 and TRBJ2-1, with 16 bases lining up with TRBD2. The J segment lost 4 bases and the V segment lost 3 bases, leaving 6 bases of the junction unmatched. Germline V gene lookup returns CDR1 SGHVS and CDR2 FQNEAQ. The CDR3 extends over 18 amino acids. CDR3 sequence: CASSLGLAGGLSYNEQFF. In nucleotides, the CDR3 is TGTGCCAGCAGCTTGGGACTAGCGGGAGGGCTGTCATACAATGAGCAGTTCTTC.

This chain uses TRBV28 with TRBJ1-5, with D unclear. The V end lost 6 bases, the J end lost 4 bases, and 16 bases lay between the germline ends. Germline V gene lookup returns CDR1 MDHEN and CDR2 SYDVKM. There are 15 residues in the CDR3. CDR3 loop: CASRKGSGGNQPQHF. The CDR3, as DNA: TGTGCCAGCAGGAAGGGCTCCGGAGGTAATCAGCCCCAGCATTTT.

The rearrangement joins TRBV27 to TRBJ2-3; no definite D call. In germline, CDR1 is MNHEY, CDR2 SMNVEV (reference sequence). This CDR3 comprises 14 residues. The V end was cut by 0 bases, the J end by 9 bases, with 13 bases between. CDR3 protein: CASSLSPWGGTQYF. In DNA form, the CDR3 reads TGTGCCAGCAGTTTATCCCCCTGGGGTGGGACGCAGTATTTT.

This sequence joins TRBV19 and TRBJ2-3, with 8 positions matching TRBD1. Germline V gene data show CDR1 as LNHDA and CDR2 as SQIVND (reference sequence). The CDR3 extends over 15 amino acids. J was trimmed by 0 bases and V by 5 bases; bases with no gene match: 4. The CDR3 coding sequence is TGTGCCAGTAGTGCGGGGACAGGCAGCACAGATACGCAGTATTTT. Protein: CASSAGTGSTDTQYF.

The chain links TRBV7-9 to TRBJ1-1; D is unresolved. V shed 4 bases and J shed 8 bases, with 14 bases lying between them. CDR1 is SEHNR and CDR2 is FQNEAQ in the germline V gene (reference sequence). The CDR3 sequence is 13 residues long. The CDR3 here is CASSSDGAMEAFF. CDR3 coding DNA: TGTGCCAGCAGCTCCGACGGCGCGATGGAAGCTTTCTTT.

J is TRBJ1-1 and V is TRBV19; 11 bases align to TRBD1. The CDR3 consists of 16 residues. With 5 bases clipped from V and 3 bases from J, the junction kept 8 bases outside the gene matches. Per the germline V gene, CDR1 is LNHDA and CDR2 is SQIVND (reference sequence). The CDR3: CASSAGTGGLYTEAFF. The CDR3 DNA sequence: TGTGCCAGTAGTGCTGGGACAGGGGGGCTCTACACTGAAGCTTTCTTT.

V gene TRBV6-4 combines with J gene TRBJ2-3, with 9 bases aligning to TRBD2. Germline V gene lookup returns CDR1 MRHNA and CDR2 SNTAGT. With 2 bases clipped from V and 6 bases from J, the junction kept 3 bases outside the gene matches. The CDR3 has 14 amino acids. The CDR3 spells CASSDIAGADTQYF. The CDR3 bases are TGTGCCAGCAGTGACATAGCGGGAGCGGATACGCAGTATTTT.

V gene TRBV11-2 combines with J gene TRBJ2-7; 7 positions match TRBD1. This CDR3 is 15 amino acids long. Germline CDR1 reads SGHAT; CDR2 reads FQNNGV. V shed 5 bases and J 0 bases; nucleotides not matched to a gene: 7. The CDR3 DNA is TGTGCCAGCAGCGTACGGGACAGCTTCTCCTACGAGCAGTACTTC. It encodes CASSVRDSFSYEQYF.

This chain links TRBV10-3 with TRBJ2-1; possible D gene TRBD1, 5 bases. Germline V gives CDR1 ENHRY, CDR2 SYGVKD. V was clipped by 7 bases and J by 0 bases, with 10 bases between them. The CDR3 has 14 residues. For the CDR3, the DNA is TGTGCCATCACAGGGCTTGCCTCCTACAATGAGCAGTTCTTC. This encodes CAITGLASYNEQFF.

This clone is a singleton in its sample. The rearrangement links TRBV9 to TRBJ2-7, with 11 bases identical to TRBD2. V lost 4 bases and J lost 3; bases outside the gene matches: 9. The CDR3 is 16 amino acids. CDR1 is SGDLS and CDR2 is YYNGEE in the germline V gene. CDR3 residues: CASSTHGTSGDYEQYF. CDR3 coding DNA: TGTGCCAGCAGCACCCACGGGACTAGCGGAGACTACGAGCAGTACTTC.

This CDR3 reads CASSLSSGAPLYNEQFF. CDR3 in DNA: TGTGCCAGCAGTTTATCTAGCGGGGCCCCTCTCTACAATGAGCAGTTCTTC. The chain employs TRBV27 and TRBJ2-1; 8 bases match TRBD2. V lost 0 bases to trimming and J lost 3 bases; unmatched junction nucleotides: 7. Per germline, CDR1 MNHEY and CDR2 SMNVEV (reference sequence). CDR3 size: 17 residues.